Shown below are 20 T cell receptor beta chains from a single sample sequenced in a study of shared clonotypes between healthy human individuals. Measured with immunoSEQ multiplex PCR; TCRdb has only the in-frame clones, and not every one. The repertoire holds about 1 million clones, with about 80% as singletons. The sequenced material came from memory CD4+ T cells sorted from blood. Subset defined: CD45RA-negative fraction. These receptors all stem from a man younger than 30 in good health.

This sequence joins TRBV7-3 and TRBJ1-4; D perhaps matches TRBD1 (5 bases). CDR1 is SGHTA and CDR2 is FQGTGA in the germline V gene. Between the trimmed V and J ends, which lost 5 bases and 9 bases, there was a span of 16 bases. CDR3 length equals 14 residues. CDR3 residues: CASSRRQYGKKLFF. The DNA for the CDR3 is TGTGCCAGCAGCCGAAGACAGTATGGGAAAAAACTGTTTTTT.

This clone was counted only a few times. This rearrangement joins TRBV19 to TRBJ1-1, with unresolved D. Germline V CDR1 and CDR2: LNHDA, SQIVND (reference sequence). Trimming pared 0 bases from V and 0 bases from J, leaving 11 bases between. The CDR3 extends over 16 amino acids. DNA of the CDR3: TGTGCCAGTAGTATAGATAAAGGTCCGGTGAACACTGAAGCTTTCTTT. Translation gives CASSIDKGPVNTEAFF.

V is TRBV28 and J is TRBJ1-6, with D possibly matching TRBD1 (5 bases). Germline-derived CDR1 and CDR2 are MDHEN and SYDVKM. CDR3 length equals 16 residues. V lost 3 bases to trimming and J lost 0 bases, with 9 bases between them. CDR3 coding DNA: TGTGCCAGCAGTTTGGGGCGAAGCTCCTATAATTCACCCCTCCACTTT. Translating it yields CASSLGRSSYNSPLHF.

The rearrangement uses TRBV7-9 and TRBJ2-7; 8 bases are shared with TRBD1. V lost 5 bases and J lost 8; bases outside the gene matches: 8. This CDR3 is 13 amino acids long. The germline V gene encodes CDR1 SEHNR and CDR2 FQNEAQ (reference sequence). CDR3 in DNA: TGTGCCAGCAGCCAAATGCAGGGGGCGAAGCAGTACTTC. Translated: CASSQMQGAKQYF.

The rearrangement links TRBV10-1 to TRBJ2-1, with D maybe TRBD1 (6 bases). This CDR3 has 16 amino acids. The V end was cut by 5 bases, the J end by 2 bases, with 16 bases between. Germline loops: CDR1 WNHNN, CDR2 SYGVQD (reference sequence). CDR3 sequence reads: CASSPATGLTYNEQFF. The CDR3 DNA sequence: TGCGCCAGCAGTCCAGCGACAGGCCTGACCTACAATGAGCAGTTCTTC.

There are a few counts of this clone. J is TRBJ2-1 and V is TRBV19; unclear D gene. CDR1 and CDR2 from the germline V gene are LNHDA and SQIVND (reference sequence). The CDR3 spans 15 residues. Trimming took off 5 bases at V and 0 bases at J, with 11 bases between the two ends. The CDR3 DNA is TGTGCCAGTAGTTATTTGGGATCCTCCTACAATGAGCAGTTCTTC. Its translation: CASSYLGSSYNEQFF.

V gene TRBV5-4 combines with J gene TRBJ1-1; 11 bases align to TRBD1. The ends lost 4 bases at V and 9 bases at J; junction bases unmatched: 2. The CDR3 loop spans 12 amino acids. Germline CDR1 is SGHNT and CDR2 is YYREEE (reference sequence). The CDR3: CASSLDRGQAFF. For the CDR3, the DNA is TGTGCCAGCAGCCTGGACAGGGGGCAAGCTTTCTTT.

J is TRBJ2-3 and V is TRBV7-3; D is undetermined. The V and J ends lost 8 bases and 6 bases respectively, with 9 bases between them. CDR1 is SGHTA and CDR2 is FQGTGA in the germline V gene. The CDR3 runs 11 residues. CDR3: CASGEGDTQYF. For the CDR3, the DNA is TGTGCCAGCGGAGAAGGTGATACGCAGTATTTT.

The chain carries TRBV20-1 and TRBJ2-5; D not resolved. With 7 bases removed from V and 5 bases from J, the gap between germline ends came to 8 bases. The length of the CDR3 is 10 residues. Looked up from germline, CDR1 is DFQATT and CDR2 is SNEGSKA (reference sequence). The CDR3 region has the DNA TGCAGTGGCTGGCAGGAGACCCAGTACTTC. Amino acid sequence: CSGWQETQYF.

The chain is built from TRBV19 and TRBJ1-2, with D uncertain. Trimming left V 10 bases short and J 4 bases short, with 16 bases between. The length of the CDR3 is 13 residues. Germline V gives CDR1 LNHDA, CDR2 SQIVND (reference sequence). The CDR3 region has the DNA TGTGCCACCTCAGGTAGCAGCCTCTATGGCTACACCTTC. Translated, it gives CATSGSSLYGYTF.

This chain joins TRBV9 and TRBJ1-3; 9 bases align to TRBD1. The germline gives CDR1 SGDLS, CDR2 YYNGEE. J was trimmed by 2 bases and V by 4 bases; bases with no gene match: 10. CDR3 length: 17 amino acids. The DNA of the CDR3 is TGTGCCAGCAGCTCCCGAGGGACAGGGAGGGCTGGAAACACCATATATTTT. Its protein product is CASSSRGTGRAGNTIYF. The variable domain in full, with the rest retrieved from reference TRBV9 and TRBJ1-3, is DSGVTQTPKHLITATGQRVTLRCSPRSGDLSVYWYQQSLDQGLQFLIQYYNGEERAKGNILERFSAQQFPDLHSELNLSSLELGDSALYFCASSSRGTGRAGNTIYFGEGSWLTVV.

This clone has just a few counts. V and J are TRBV10-3 and TRBJ2-5, with a weak D call TRBD1 (5 bases). This CDR3 has 13 amino acids. In germline, CDR1 is ENHRY, CDR2 SYGVKD. V shed 4 bases and J shed 2 bases, with 8 bases lying between them. The CDR3 region has the DNA TGTGCCATCAGTGCTGGGGCGCAAGAGACCCAGTACTTC. The encoded protein is CAISAGAQETQYF.

CDR3 region: CASSQDVGSGARGSTDTQYF. CDR3 coding DNA: TGCGCCAGCAGCCAAGATGTGGGCAGCGGGGCTCGGGGGAGCACAGATACGCAGTATTTT. The chain recombines TRBV4-3 with TRBJ2-3; 7 bases are shared with TRBD2. Trimming cost V 0 bases and J 0 bases; bases outside gene matches: 15. The CDR3 runs to 20 residues. Germline-derived CDR1 and CDR2 are LGHNA and YSLEER.

CDR3 sequence: CASSMGDRGYNEQFF. CDR3 DNA sequence: TGCGCCAGCAGCATGGGGGACAGGGGCTACAATGAGCAGTTCTTC. This chain links TRBV5-1 with TRBJ2-1; 10 nucleotides match TRBD1. The CDR3 is 15 residues long. V gave up 4 bases and J gave up 3 bases; unmatched junction bases: 4. Germline CDR1 and CDR2: SGHRS and YFSETQ.

CDR3 nucleotide sequence: TGTGCCAGCAGTTTTTTGTCTGAGCGTCAGCCCCAGCATTTT. This sequence encodes CASSFLSERQPQHF. The chain uses TRBV28 and TRBJ1-5, with unresolved D. The CDR3 spans 14 residues. The germline V gene encodes CDR1 MDHEN and CDR2 SYDVKM. The V and J ends lost 3 bases and 6 bases respectively, with 12 bases between them.

This chain links TRBV18 with TRBJ2-6, with TRBD1 matching over 10 bases. Trimming took 5 bases from V and 2 from J; bases not matched to a gene: 3. CDR1 and CDR2 from the germline V gene are KGHSH and LQKENI. CDR3 length: 16 residues. DNA of the CDR3: TGTGCCAGCTCATCGGGACAGGGGACTGGGGCCAACGTCCTGACTTTC. Residues: CASSSGQGTGANVLTF.

This clone has at least ten counts. The chain uses TRBV28 and TRBJ1-5; 7 positions match TRBD1. This CDR3 contains 16 residues. The junction had 11 bases not matched to a gene; V was cut back by 6 bases and J by 3 bases. Germline V gives CDR1 MDHEN, CDR2 SYDVKM. Written as DNA, the CDR3 is TGTGCCAGCAGCCGTTGGGACAGCCGAAACAATCAGCCCCAGCATTTT. This codes for CASSRWDSRNNQPQHF. Complete variable domain (other parts from reference TRBV28 and TRBJ1-5): DVKVTQSSRYLVKRTGEKVFLECVQDMDHENMFWYRQDPGLGLRLIYFSYDVKMKEKGDIPEGYSVSREKKERFSLILESASTNQTSMYLCASSRWDSRNNQPQHFGDGTRLSIL.

The genes are TRBV19 and TRBJ2-1; no definite D call. Trimming stripped 3 bases from V and 3 bases from J, with 0 bases between. The CDR3 is 11 residues long. Germline V gene data show CDR1 as LNHDA and CDR2 as SQIVND (reference sequence). CDR3: CASSIYNEQFF. DNA for the CDR3: TGTGCCAGTAGTATCTACAATGAGCAGTTCTTC.

The CDR3 here is CASSPDRVVFGQPQHF. DNA for the CDR3: TGTGCCAGCAGTCCTGACAGGGTAGTTTTCGGTCAGCCCCAGCATTTT. The gene calls are TRBV28 and TRBJ1-5; 7 bases agree with TRBD1. The CDR3 is 16 amino acids. Germline assignment: CDR1 MDHEN and CDR2 SYDVKM. With V trimmed by 5 bases and J by 6 bases, 13 bases remained unmatched.

This clone appeared a few times. The V call is TRBV7-8, the J call TRBJ1-2, with a possible D match to TRBD1 (6 bases). V dropped 5 bases and J dropped 4 bases, with 14 bases sitting between them. In germline, CDR1 is SGHVS, CDR2 FQNEAQ. The CDR3 runs 14 residues. In DNA, the CDR3 is TGTGCCAGCAGCCGGAACAGGGTTACCTATGGCTACACCTTC. As protein: CASSRNRVTYGYTF.